These T cell receptor beta chains were read from a single sample in a study of beta chain features in type 1 diabetes. Profiled with immunoSEQ multiplex PCR; TCRdb holds only in-frame clones, not every one. The table shows around 130,000 clones, with around 15% occurring only once. Sequencing used central memory CD4+ T cells from blood. These receptors came from a man aged 25 to 40 with type 1 diabetes. The CDR3 runs from the conserved cysteine through the conserved F or W. D genes are given only for firm matches. A row's size may be missing; if present it is once, few, many or a size class.

J | D | size | V | CDR3 | DNA
TRBJ2-5 | TRBD1 | few | TRBV29-1 | CSVRQGSETQYF | TGCAGCGTACGACAGGGATCAGAGACCCAGTACTTC
TRBJ2-3 | TRBD2 | NA | TRBV10-3 | CAISDPLAGATDTQYF | TGTGCCATCAGTGACCCACTAGCGGGGGCCACAGATACGCAGTATTTT
TRBJ2-1 | TRBD2 | few | TRBV6-4 | CASSETSGGLQFF | TGTGCCAGCAGTGAGACTAGCGGGGGGTTACAGTTCTTC
TRBJ2-1 | TRBD2 | NA | TRBV19 | CASSSSGGRSYNEQFF | TGTGCCAGTAGTTCTAGCGGGGGCCGCTCCTACAATGAGCAGTTCTTC
TRBJ2-5 | TRBD2 | NA | TRBV5-4 | CASSPSGGRETQYF | TGTGCCAGCAGCCCGAGCGGGGGAAGAGAGACCCAGTACTTC
TRBJ2-1 | NA | few | TRBV6-1 | CASRRQSSYNEQFF | TGTGCCAGCAGACGACAGAGCTCCTACAATGAGCAGTTCTTC
TRBJ2-3 | TRBD2 | NA | TRBV29-1 | CSALGLAGGRTDTQYF | TGCAGCGCCCTCGGACTAGCGGGGGGGCGGACAGATACGCAGTATTTT
TRBJ1-3 | NA | NA | TRBV11-3 | CASSLQGASGNTIYF | TGTGCCAGCAGCTTACAGGGAGCATCTGGAAACACCATATATTTT
TRBJ2-3 | NA | NA | TRBV14 | CASSPRGLSADTQYF | TGTGCCAGCAGCCCCCGGGGACTGAGCGCAGATACGCAGTATTTT
TRBJ2-3 | TRBD2 | few | TRBV7-9 | CASSSGLAGGNTQYF | TGTGCCAGCAGCTCGGGACTAGCGGGGGGAAATACGCAGTATTTT
TRBJ1-6 | NA | few | TRBV7-2 | CASSSDRFGSPLHF | TGTGCCAGCAGCTCTGACAGGTTCGGGTCACCCCTCCACTTT
TRBJ1-6 | NA | NA | TRBV18 | CASSRDRINSPLHF | TGTGCCAGCTCCCGGGACCGAATCAATTCACCCCTCCACTTT
TRBJ2-7 | TRBD1 | few | TRBV11-2 | CASTGQGVYEQYF | TGTGCCAGCACCGGACAGGGGGTCTACGAGCAGTACTTC
TRBJ2-7 | NA | once | TRBV19 | CASSNHRRGPYEQYF | TGTGCCAGTAGTAACCACCGCCGGGGACCCTACGAGCAGTACTTC
TRBJ2-1 | NA | few | TRBV4-3 | CASSPRRGFDNEQFF | TGCGCCAGCAGCCCCAGAAGAGGGTTTGACAATGAGCAGTTCTTC
TRBJ1-1 | NA | few | TRBV4-1 | CASSHGQRNTEAFF | TGCGCCAGCAGCCACGGACAGCGAAACACTGAAGCTTTCTTT
TRBJ2-1 | TRBD2 | NA | TRBV5-1 | CASSLTGGGAVNEQFF | TGCGCCAGCAGCTTGACTGGCGGGGGGGCCGTTAATGAGCAGTTCTTC
TRBJ1-1 | NA | few | TRBV25-1 | CASSARTGFNTEAFF | TGTGCCAGCAGTGCTAGGACGGGCTTCAACACTGAAGCTTTCTTT
TRBJ1-2 | NA | NA | TRBV7-2 | CASSLPFLYGYTF | TGTGCCAGCAGCTTACCTTTTCTCTATGGCTACACCTTC
TRBJ2-1 | NA | once | TRBV11-2 | CASSENWGAYNEQFF | TGTGCCAGCAGCGAGAACTGGGGGGCCTACAATGAGCAGTTCTTC
TRBJ1-6 | NA | NA | TRBV7-9 | CASSLVGGGSPLHF | TGTGCCAGCAGCTTAGTAGGGGGAGGATCACCCCTCCACTTT
TRBJ2-5 | TRBD2 | few | TRBV13 | CASSPGLEETQYF | TGTGCCAGCAGCCCCGGACTAGAAGAGACCCAGTACTTC
TRBJ2-5 | NA | NA | TRBV30 | CAGSVQTAETQYF | TGTGCCGGGAGTGTACAGACGGCGGAGACCCAGTACTTC
TRBJ1-1 | NA | few | TRBV29-1 | CSVGQAFEAFF | TGCAGCGTTGGACAGGCGTTTGAAGCTTTCTTT
TRBJ2-7 | NA | NA | TRBV18 | CASSPTIQGQPNYEQYF | TGTGCCAGCTCACCGACGATCCAAGGACAGCCCAACTACGAGCAGTACTTC
TRBJ1-1 | NA | few | TRBV11-2 | CASSGRLDGPEAFF | TGTGCCAGCAGCGGGCGTTTAGACGGACCTGAAGCTTTCTTT
TRBJ2-6 | NA | few | TRBV19 | CASSIYPGRTGYSGANVLTF | TGTGCCAGTAGTATATACCCTGGACGAACAGGATACTCTGGGGCCAACGTCCTGACTTTC
TRBJ2-7 | TRBD1 | many | TRBV7-2 | CASSAGTGIVYEQYF | TGTGCCAGCAGCGCCGGGACAGGGATTGTCTACGAGCAGTACTTC
TRBJ1-3 | NA | few | TRBV4-3 | CASSHGTGPSGNTIYF | TGCGCCAGCAGCCACGGAACAGGGCCCTCTGGAAACACCATATATTTT
TRBJ2-5 | TRBD1 | few | TRBV10-3 | CAISGFIGTEETQYF | TGTGCCATCAGTGGCTTTATTGGGACAGAAGAGACCCAGTACTTC
TRBJ2-7 | NA | few | TRBV23-1 | CASSQSSPTDGTYEQYF | TGCGCCAGCAGTCAATCAAGTCCCACGGATGGTACCTACGAGCAGTACTTC
TRBJ2-5 | NA | NA | TRBV5-6 | CASSLGGNTQETQYF | TGTGCCAGCAGCTTGGGTGGCAACACGCAAGAGACCCAGTACTTC
TRBJ1-1 | NA | few | TRBV7-8 | CASSLKGGGTEAFF | TGTGCCAGCAGCTTAAAGGGCGGCGGCACTGAAGCTTTCTTT
TRBJ1-5 | NA | few | TRBV6-5 | CASSYKFGSNQPQHF | TGTGCCAGCAGTTACAAATTCGGGAGCAATCAGCCCCAGCATTTT
TRBJ1-1 | NA | few | TRBV25-1 | CASSVISNWGTEAFF | TGTGCCAGCAGTGTTATTTCTAACTGGGGCACTGAAGCTTTCTTT
TRBJ2-5 | NA | NA | TRBV15 | CATSRDAVGLLGQETQYF | TGTGCCACCAGCAGAGATGCCGTGGGGCTTTTAGGGCAAGAGACCCAGTACTTC
TRBJ2-7 | TRBD1 | NA | TRBV28 | CASRPGTGEEYEQYF | TGTGCCAGCAGGCCCGGGACAGGGGAGGAGTACGAGCAGTACTTC
TRBJ2-5 | TRBD2 | few | TRBV20-1 | CSARTRETQYF | TGCAGTGCCAGGACTAGGGAGACCCAGTACTTC
TRBJ2-1 | NA | NA | TRBV27 | CASTRKGTSYNEQFF | TGTGCCAGCACCAGGAAGGGAACCTCCTACAATGAGCAGTTCTTC
TRBJ2-1 | NA | NA | TRBV7-2 | CASSPTGVDGNEQFF | TGTGCCAGCAGCCCCACCGGGGTTGATGGCAATGAGCAGTTCTTC
TRBJ1-2 | NA | NA | TRBV7-2 | CASSFGQNYGYTF | TGTGCCAGCAGCTTTGGCCAGAACTATGGCTACACCTTC
TRBJ1-2 | NA | NA | TRBV11-2 | CASSRDGNYGYTF | TGTGCCAGCAGTAGAGACGGGAACTATGGCTACACCTTC
TRBJ1-2 | NA | few | TRBV29-1 | CSVEHPLGTDSNYGYTF | TGCAGCGTTGAACACCCGCTGGGGACCGACTCTAACTATGGCTACACCTTC
TRBJ2-7 | TRBD1 | NA | TRBV10-3 | CAISESTGGLYEQYF | TGTGCCATCAGTGAGTCGACAGGGGGCTTATACGAGCAGTACTTC
TRBJ2-7 | NA | few | TRBV4-3 | CASSQEPDYEQYF | TGCGCCAGCAGCCAAGAACCAGACTACGAGCAGTACTTC
TRBJ1-5 | NA | few | TRBV7-2 | CASSGTLEDQPQHF | TGTGCCAGCAGCGGGACACTGGAGGATCAGCCCCAGCATTTT